This passage covers 12 T cell receptor beta chains from one sample sequenced in a study of immune evolution from preneoplasia to lung adenocarcinoma. Sequencing was performed with immunoSEQ multiplex PCR; in TCRdb, only in-frame clones are kept and a portion is missing. The sample yields 10,000 or so clones, around 75% seen once. The sample taken for sequencing was FFPE normal lung tissue adjacent to the tumor. The source is a person between 60 and 69 years old with lung adenocarcinoma. Some clones in this sample may be carry-over from other donors' samples.

CDR3 nucleotide sequence: TGCAGCGTTGAATTAAACCACAGGGATACGCAGTATTTT. Amino acids: CSVELNHRDTQYF. This sequence joins TRBV29-1 and TRBJ2-3; tentative D call: TRBD1 (5 bases). CDR3 size: 13 residues. Trimming removed 2 bases at V and 6 bases at J, with 12 bases between. Looked up from germline, CDR1 is SQVTM and CDR2 is ANQGSEA.

The chain has TRBV27 and TRBJ1-5, with 8 bases matching TRBD1. The CDR3 runs 16 residues. Germline V gives CDR1 MNHEY, CDR2 SMNVEV (reference sequence). V gave up 7 bases and J gave up 4 bases; unmatched junction bases: 12. The CDR3: CASTPGTGLRNQPQHF. The CDR3 nucleotides read TGTGCCAGCACCCCCGGGACAGGCCTCAGGAATCAGCCCCAGCATTTT.

This chain links TRBV7-8 with TRBJ2-5; maybe TRBD2 (5 bases). This CDR3 is built from 16 residues. V was shortened by 3 bases and J by 1 base, with 15 bases between the two germline ends. Germline V lookup: CDR1 SGHVS, CDR2 FQNEAQ. In DNA form, the CDR3 reads TGTGCCAGCAGCTTGGGGTTGGAGCGGTTCCAAGAGACCCAGTACTTC. It yields the protein CASSLGLERFQETQYF.

The chain recombines TRBV7-2 with TRBJ1-2, with D hard to call. With 2 bases removed from V and 0 bases from J, the gap between germline ends came to 10 bases. CDR1 is SGHTA and CDR2 is FQGNSA in the germline V gene. CDR3 length equals 15 residues. Here the CDR3 DNA reads TGTGCCAGCAGCTTACGGATAGGTACTAACTATGGCTACACCTTC. It specifies CASSLRIGTNYGYTF.

The V and J genes are TRBV19 and TRBJ1-5; tentatively, D is TRBD1 (5 bases). The CDR3 is made up of 16 amino acids. Between the trimmed V and J ends, which lost 3 bases and 0 bases, there was a span of 12 bases. CDR1 and CDR2 (germline): LNHDA, SQIVND (reference sequence). The CDR3 nucleotides are TGTGCCAGTAGTATCTGGGACGGCTATAGCAATCAGCCCCAGCATTTT. Translated, it gives CASSIWDGYSNQPQHF.

This clone has just one count. This CDR3 reads CASSPEGQNYGYTF. Written as DNA, the CDR3 is TGTGCCAGCAGCCCAGAGGGACAGAACTATGGCTACACCTTC. V is TRBV9 and J is TRBJ1-2; the match to TRBD1 covers 7 bases. The CDR3 covers 14 residues. The germline V gene has CDR1 SGDLS and CDR2 YYNGEE. V lost 4 bases, J lost 2 bases, and 5 bases stayed unmatched.

This chain links TRBV6-5 with TRBJ1-5; D is ambiguous. V lost 0 bases, J lost 3 bases, and 3 bases lay in between. This CDR3 is built from 13 residues. Germline loops: CDR1 MNHEY, CDR2 SVGAGI. The CDR3, as DNA: TGTGCCAGCAGTTACTCGACCAATCAGCCCCAGCATTTT. It yields the protein CASSYSTNQPQHF.

This clone turned up a few times. The CDR3 DNA reads as TGTGCCAGCTCACCACCCACGGACCAAGAGACCCAGTACTTC. Protein product: CASSPPTDQETQYF. The chain joins TRBV18 to TRBJ2-5; D is undetermined. This CDR3 contains 14 residues. Germline V gene lookup returns CDR1 KGHSH and CDR2 LQKENI. Trimming removed 0 bases at V and 0 bases at J, with 5 bases between.

The chain couples TRBV15 to TRBJ2-1; D remains ambiguous. V lost 0 bases and J 12 bases, leaving 18 bases between the germline ends. CDR3 size: 15 residues. The germline V gene encodes CDR1 LNHNV and CDR2 YYDKDF (reference sequence). This CDR3 reads CATSRDLKDHNGQFF. CDR3 in DNA: TGTGCCACCAGCAGAGATCTTAAGGACCACAACGGGCAGTTCTTC.

V usage is TRBV7-9 and J usage is TRBJ2-6, with no clear D. Trimming pared 1 base from V and 0 bases from J, leaving 13 bases between. The CDR3 is 18 amino acids. Per germline, CDR1 SEHNR and CDR2 FQNEAQ (reference sequence). The CDR3 sequence is CASSLGGSRYSGANVLTF. The CDR3 nucleotides read TGTGCCAGCAGCTTAGGGGGTTCCCGCTACTCTGGGGCCAACGTCCTGACTTTC. Together with reference TRBV7-9 and TRBJ2-6, the CDR3 gives the full variable domain: DTGVSQNPRHKITKRGQNVTFRCDPISEHNRLYWYRQTLGQGPEFLTYFQNEAQLEKSRLLSDRFSAERPKGSFSTLEIQRTEQGDSAMYLCASSLGGSRYSGANVLTFGAGSRLTVL.

In its sample, this clone was seen once. The rearrangement uses TRBV4-2 and TRBJ1-5; D gene uncertain. The CDR3 runs to 14 residues. Germline CDR1 reads LGHNA; CDR2 reads YNFKEQ. V lost 1 base to trimming and J lost 0 bases, with 4 bases between them. CDR3 residues: CASSQAYSNQPQHF. DNA for the CDR3: TGTGCCAGCAGCCAAGCCTATAGCAATCAGCCCCAGCATTTT.

The chain employs TRBV6-6 and TRBJ1-5, with a weak D call TRBD1 (6 bases). CDR1 MNHNY and CDR2 SVGAGI come from the germline V gene (reference sequence). The CDR3 loop spans 13 amino acids. V lost 6 bases and J 3 bases, leaving 9 bases between the germline ends. The CDR3 reads CASRDRDNQPQHF. Here the CDR3 DNA reads TGTGCCAGCAGGGACAGAGACAATCAGCCCCAGCATTTT.